Listed here are 8 T cell receptor beta chains from one sample, sequenced in a study of cytomegalovirus exposure and HLA in healthy donors. The primer mix had 60 Vbeta and 13 Jbeta primers. Here immunoSEQ multiplex PCR was the method, and the copy in TCRdb shows in-frame clones only, minus some. The repertoire consists of some 90,000 clones, with around 81% occurring once and the leading ten covering about 3.9%. Sequenced input: PBMCs. The receptor set was obtained from a woman between 65 and 79 years old in good health and CMV-seropositive.

This chain links TRBV10-1 with TRBJ2-7; tentatively, D is TRBD2 (5 bases). Trimming removed 2 bases at V and 6 bases at J, with 5 bases between. There are 11 residues in the CDR3. Germline loops: CDR1 WNHNN, CDR2 SYGVQD (reference sequence). CDR3 nucleotide sequence: TGCGCCAGCAGTGAGGAGGGCGAGCAGTACTTC. Translation gives CASSEEGEQYF.

The V gene is TRBV2, the J gene TRBJ2-7, with 9 bases matching TRBD2. The CDR3 runs 15 residues. Trimming removed 5 bases from V and 5 bases from J; junction bases left unmatched: 10. CDR1 and CDR2 from the germline V gene are SNHLY and FYNNEI. CDR3 in DNA: TGTGCCAGCAGTCCGCGGAGAGTAGCGGGGGACGAGCAGTACTTC. Residues: CASSPRRVAGDEQYF.

This sequence joins TRBV7-2 and TRBJ1-3, with D maybe TRBD1 (6 bases). Germline V lookup: CDR1 SGHTA, CDR2 FQGNSA. Trimming shortened V by 1 base and J by 1 base, and 8 bases separated the two germline ends. CDR3 length equals 15 residues. The CDR3 nucleotides are TGTGCCAGCAGCTTAGAAGGGGGATCTGGAAACACCATATATTTT. This sequence encodes CASSLEGGSGNTIYF.

This clone was seen once. The V gene is TRBV28, the J gene TRBJ2-5, with D possibly matching TRBD1 (5 bases). The J call is uncertain, as TRBJ2-7 better fits the DNA end. Germline values: CDR1 MDHEN, CDR2 SYDVKM. The CDR3 has 14 residues. The CDR3 DNA reads TGTGCCAGCAGTCCCCTCATGGACACCTACGAGCAGTACTTC. It yields the protein CASSPLMDTYEQYF.

The chain joins TRBV7-2 to TRBJ2-5, with 8 bases matching TRBD2. The V gene end was trimmed by 3 bases and the J gene end by 5 bases; junction bases not matched to a gene: 5. This CDR3 has 14 amino acids. Germline values: CDR1 SGHTA, CDR2 FQGNSA. CDR3 DNA sequence: TGTGCCAGCAGCTTTTCAGCGGGAGTGGAGACCCAGTACTTC. Translating gives CASSFSAGVETQYF.

V and J are TRBV5-4 and TRBJ2-5; 10 positions match TRBD2. Germline loops: CDR1 SGHNT, CDR2 YYREEE (reference sequence). CDR3 length: 15 residues. Germline trimming cut 3 bases from V and 2 bases from J; bases unmatched to any gene: 4. The CDR3 loop is CASSSRLAGQETQYF. CDR3 sequence (DNA): TGTGCCAGCAGCTCCCGACTAGCGGGTCAAGAGACCCAGTACTTC.

The chain links TRBV6-1 to TRBJ2-5; perhaps TRBD1 as D (5 bases). The V end was cut by 5 bases, the J end by 5 bases, with 12 bases between. The germline CDR1 and CDR2 sequences are MNHNS and SASEGT. There are 13 residues in the CDR3. The CDR3 reads CASSSAGLETQYF. Here the CDR3 DNA reads TGTGCCAGCAGTTCGGCAGGGCTGGAGACCCAGTACTTC.

The chain combines TRBV11-3 with TRBJ1-2; 8 nucleotides agree with TRBD1. The V gene's germline CDR1 is SGHNT and CDR2 YENEEA. J gave up 6 bases and V 3 bases, and 9 bases lay outside the gene matches. The CDR3 contains 15 residues. This CDR3 reads CASSLDREDSNGYTF. CDR3 bases: TGTGCCAGCAGCTTGGACAGGGAGGACAGTAATGGCTACACCTTC.